This T cell receptor (beta chain) was documented in a study of blood T cell repertoires in COVID-19. CDR1 and CDR2 from the germline V gene are KGHSH and LQKENI. The length of the CDR3 is 14 residues. Trimming removed 4 bases at V and 4 bases at J, with 13 bases between. Generated by immunoSEQ multiplex PCR, the TCRdb table keeps only in-frame clones and is missing some. This table has 90,000 to 100,000 clones, 82% appearing once. The material sequenced was peripheral blood. The clonotype originates from a man in his 70s with active or convalescent COVID-19. J is TRBJ1-1 and V is TRBV18, with D perhaps TRBD1 (6 bases). As DNA, the CDR3 is TGTGCCAGCTCACTTATCGGACAGACCACTGAAGCTTTCTTT. Protein sequence: CASSLIGQTTEAFF.